This record looks at one TCR beta chain sequence and its context. A read error may produce the germline difference seen at one junction end. This PCR relied on a set of 60 Vbeta primers and 13 Jbeta primers. Per the original methods: A later analysis tallied 87 million or so unique TCR beta chains, some 12 million of them shared. Produced via immunoSEQ multiplex PCR; TCRdb's table is partial and in-frame only. Clone size and the V and J calls come from that table; the DNA yielded D and trimming. This sample carries some 98,000 clones, around three quarters of them seen once, and the ten largest clones take roughly 2%. Participants comprised healthy donors of bone marrow. In germline, CDR1 is SEHNR, CDR2 FQNEAQ (reference sequence). The CDR3 totals 17 residues. The data derive from a study of cytomegalovirus exposure and HLA in healthy donors. At the level of the study: Unique TCR beta sequences numbering approximately 120 million came from approximately 180 million T cells in an earlier analysis.

The rearrangement joins TRBV7-9 to TRBJ2-2, with a weak D call TRBD2 (5 bases). Sequenced input: PBMCs. This receptor was identified in a man aged 40-49 years in good health and CMV-seronegative. The CDR3 region is CSSSPAPTRDDTGELFF. CDR3 coding DNA: TGTTCCAGCAGCCCCGCCCCCACTAGAGATGACACCGGGGAGCTGTTTTTT.